This T cell receptor beta chain was captured in a study of control samples from healthy donors and cancer patients. The method was immunoSEQ multiplex PCR; TCRdb's version includes in-frame clones alone and lacks a portion of them. The sample holds 130,000 or so clones, over 75% seen once. The CDR3 extends over 14 amino acids. CDR1 and CDR2 from the germline V gene are MNHNY and SVGAGI (reference sequence). After removal of 7 bases from V and 2 bases from J, the junction contained 3 bases not matched to a gene. This clonotype originated in a man aged 50-59 years in good health. The rearrangement uses TRBV6-6 and TRBJ2-3; 10 bases fit TRBD1. The sequencing input was blood. The CDR3 DNA sequence: TGTGCCAGCACCGACAGGGGGCCCACAGATACGCAGTATTTT. It translates to CASTDRGPTDTQYF.